What follows are 8 T cell receptor beta chains derived from one specimen sequenced in a study of blood T cell repertoires in COVID-19. The protocol was immunoSEQ multiplex PCR, while the TCRdb copy is restricted to in-frame clones and leaves out a portion. Of about 280,000 clones in the sample, approximately 85% were seen once. The sequencing input was peripheral blood. Receptors were obtained from a man aged 18 to 29 with active or convalescent COVID-19.

By sample share, this clone is medium-sized. The rearrangement joins TRBV27 to TRBJ1-2; D gene ambiguous. In germline, CDR1 is MNHEY, CDR2 SMNVEV (reference sequence). The CDR3 is made up of 14 amino acids. V gave up 2 bases and J gave up 2 bases, with 9 bases separating them. CDR3 DNA: TGTGCCAGCAGTTTAAAGAGACAAAACTATGGCTACACCTTC. Protein product: CASSLKRQNYGYTF.

The CDR3 reads CASSPGLHSTDTQYF. Here the CDR3 DNA reads TGTGCCAGCTCACCAGGGCTTCATAGCACAGATACGCAGTATTTT. V is TRBV18 and J is TRBJ2-3; D is undetermined. The V and J ends lost 2 bases and 0 bases respectively, with 9 bases between them. The CDR3 runs to 15 residues. Germline loops: CDR1 KGHSH, CDR2 LQKENI. The full variable domain, with the rest looked up from reference TRBV18 and TRBJ2-3, is NAGVMQNPRHLVRRRGQEARLRCSPMKGHSHVYWYRQLPEEGLKFMVYLQKENIIDESGMPKERFSAEFPKEGPSILRIQQVVRGDSAAYFCASSPGLHSTDTQYFGPGTRLTVL.

V usage is TRBV5-1 and J usage is TRBJ2-1; 10 nucleotides align to TRBD2. The CDR3 totals 15 residues. The V gene end was trimmed by 0 bases and the J gene end by 10 bases; junction bases not matched to a gene: 7. Per the germline V gene, CDR1 is SGHRS and CDR2 is YFSETQ. The CDR3, as DNA: TGCGCCAGCAGCTTGGTCCTAGCGGGGGTGATGGAGCAGTTCTTC. It is translated as CASSLVLAGVMEQFF.

This clone was counted a few times. The chain employs TRBV6-1 and TRBJ1-2; D gene uncertain. Germline V gene lookup returns CDR1 MNHNS and CDR2 SASEGT. Trimming removed 0 bases from V and 4 bases from J, with 12 bases in between. The CDR3 length is 15 residues. DNA for the CDR3: TGTGCCAGCAGTGAAGCGCTGGCAGGCTCCTATGGCTACACCTTC. Translating gives CASSEALAGSYGYTF.

The chain couples TRBV6-5 to TRBJ2-7, with 9 nucleotides matching TRBD1. J gave up 5 bases and V 6 bases, and 11 bases lay outside the gene matches. The germline V gene has CDR1 MNHEY and CDR2 SVGAGI. The CDR3 is made up of 15 amino acids. CDR3 region: CASRKTPGQGHEQYF. CDR3 DNA: TGTGCCAGCAGAAAAACACCGGGACAGGGCCACGAGCAGTACTTC.

In this sample, this clone turned up once. The chain carries TRBV2 and TRBJ1-2, with TRBD1 matching 9 bases. Per the germline V gene, CDR1 is SNHLY and CDR2 is FYNNEI. The CDR3 is made up of 14 amino acids. The V segment lost 4 bases and the J segment 8 bases; nucleotides outside the gene matches: 8. CDR3 nucleotides: TGTGCCAGCAGTGCGGGGACAGGGCTTGGAGGCTACACCTTC. Translating gives CASSAGTGLGGYTF.

The sample holds one count of this clone. The rearrangement links TRBV5-5 to TRBJ1-6; possibly TRBD1 for D (5 bases). V gave up 3 bases and J gave up 8 bases, with 12 bases separating them. The CDR3 consists of 14 residues. Per the germline V gene, CDR1 is SGHKS and CDR2 is YYEKEE (reference sequence). The CDR3 protein is CASSSGIQDSPLHF. For the CDR3, the DNA is TGTGCCAGCAGCTCAGGGATTCAGGATTCACCCCTCCACTTT.

This rearrangement joins TRBV2 to TRBJ2-7; tentative D call: TRBD1 (5 bases). The CDR3 has 14 residues. Per germline, CDR1 SNHLY and CDR2 FYNNEI. Trimming pared 2 bases from V and 4 bases from J, leaving 12 bases between. Here the CDR3 DNA reads TGTGCCAGCAGTGAACCAGGGAAGTGGTACGAGCAGTACTTC. Encoded protein: CASSEPGKWYEQYF.